Listed below are T cell receptor beta chains from one sample, sequenced in a study of control samples from healthy donors and cancer patients. Profiled with immunoSEQ multiplex PCR; TCRdb holds only in-frame clones, not every one. The sample features 150,000 to 200,000 clones, with 2.2% in its top ten. Sequenced input: blood. These receptors came from a woman in her twenties or thirties in good health. The conserved cysteine and the conserved F or W are not part of the CDR3 here.

V: TRBV4-2; CDR3: ASSQGSSGGYEQY
V: TRBV7-2; CDR3: ASSPLITGDGTTQY
V: TRBV28; CDR3: ASRSLVSGYT
V: TRBV2; CDR3: ASSPSRPRGGGYT
V: TRBV4-1; CDR3: ASSQVVGGSPLH
V: TRBV3-1/TRBV3-2; CDR3: ASSQSRPTGGGTF
V: TRBV2; CDR3: ASSPRRRTSGSYEQY
V: TRBV7-9; CDR3: ASTKGSRGASNEQF
V: TRBV14; CDR3: ASSQPRTMNTEAF
V: TRBV28; CDR3: ASSFLADYTEAF
V: TRBV14; CDR3: ASSQEPPGGGPNYGYT
V: TRBV5-1; CDR3: ASSLPLAGASSYEQY
V: TRBV28; CDR3: ASSLGSGLAQH
V: TRBV25-1; CDR3: ASRIGSGELF
V: TRBV3-1/TRBV3-2; CDR3: ASSHWTPGNTIY
V: TRBV10-1; CDR3: ASSERRGVGEKLF
V: TRBV18; CDR3: ASSPGQGVMNTEAF
V: TRBV7-2; CDR3: ASSSQPVSYNEQF
V: TRBV4-1; CDR3: ASSQDGAVGGYT
V: TRBV5-1; CDR3: ASSLDSRETQY
V: TRBV2; CDR3: ASPKTAPNTGELF
V: TRBV7-2; CDR3: ASSPPPGRGGDEQF
V: TRBV28; CDR3: ASSLLHRQYNSPLH
V: TRBV6-5; CDR3: ASSYDRNTEAF
V: TRBV2; CDR3: ASTTGNEQY
V: TRBV6-5; CDR3: ASSSRQYYNEQF
V: TRBV19; CDR3: ASSSRTGVSNQPQH
V: TRBV4-1; CDR3: ASSQGALKGDVLT
V: TRBV27; CDR3: ASSLDRGGNEQF
V: TRBV11-2; CDR3: ASSFTDQETQY
V: TRBV18; CDR3: ASSKPPDGYT
V: TRBV18; CDR3: ASSPEFGTDTQY
V: TRBV25-1; CDR3: ASGNEKLF
V: TRBV11-2; CDR3: ASSTITGYTEAF
V: TRBV19; CDR3: ASSIDLPGEGNTIY
V: TRBV7-9; CDR3: ASSMDKNTEAF
V: TRBV5-1; CDR3: ASSLEARGSTSPLH
V: TRBV5-1; CDR3: ASSLWGTSTDTQY
V: TRBV13; CDR3: ASSLEGTGAPKNTEAF
V: TRBV5-1; CDR3: ASSLGRGLETQY
V: TRBV7-6; CDR3: ASSLVSRDRGRSYNEQF
V: TRBV6-5; CDR3: ASSLLGVGDTQY
V: TRBV18; CDR3: ASSLSGLAGTDEQF
V: TRBV7-6; CDR3: ASSPIPGELF
V: TRBV7-9; CDR3: ASSGGNYGYT
V: TRBV11-2; CDR3: ASSLVFRTGDAYGYT
V: TRBV4-1; CDR3: ASSQGQTGNTIY
V: TRBV4-1; CDR3: ASSLDTGARNQPQH
V: TRBV28; CDR3: ASSLQGASQTQY
V: TRBV3-1/TRBV3-2; CDR3: ASSQSTGPETQY
V: TRBV6-5; CDR3: ASSYSGGWNYGYT
V: TRBV6-1; CDR3: ASSKGLAGGTDTQY
V: TRBV19; CDR3: ASSETVMNTEAF
V: TRBV7-6; CDR3: ASSLEGGNSGANVLT
V: TRBV7-9; CDR3: AKKDSTGRGTEAF
V: TRBV4-1; CDR3: ASSQDNRAF
V: TRBV7-8; CDR3: ASSFLDGANTEAF
V: TRBV12-3/TRBV12-4; CDR3: ASRRDNTEAF